The T cell receptor beta chain described here comes from a study of T cell changes during pregnancy in multiple sclerosis. The protocol was immunoSEQ multiplex PCR, while the TCRdb copy is restricted to in-frame clones and leaves out a portion. The data show 45,000 to 65,000 clones, around 90% seen once. Germline assignment: CDR1 SGHNT and CDR2 YYREEE (reference sequence). V shed 3 bases and J shed 9 bases, with 10 bases lying between them. CDR3 length equals 11 residues. The gene calls are TRBV5-4 and TRBJ2-7; D possibly corresponds to TRBD2 (5 bases). Sample: CD4+ T cells from peripheral blood mononuclear cells, taken in the second trimester of pregnancy. The TCR originated in a female donor with multiple sclerosis, enrolled in a pregnancy study. The CDR3 loop is CASSSAGGQYF. The CDR3 bases are TGTGCCAGCAGCTCGGCGGGTGGGCAGTACTTC.